This TCR beta chain was found in a study of T cell responses to AZD1222 COVID-19 vaccine. The protocol was immunoSEQ multiplex PCR, while the TCRdb copy is restricted to in-frame clones and leaves out a portion. Of tens of thousands of clones listed, around 90% are singletons. Overall study findings and caveats: Donor demographics were predominantly white British with a female majority; clonal diversity may be underestimated.

Second doses at about 4 or about 12 weeks were pooled. This clone has more than one count but fewer than ten. The antigen remains unidentified. This TCR was recovered from an adult who received the AZD1222 COVID-19 vaccine. The material was peripheral blood, obtained 28 days after the second AZD1222 dose.

CDR3 loop: CASSQEWLSTGYTF. The CDR3 nucleotides are TGTGCCAGCAGCCAAGAGTGGCTCAGCACTGGCTACACCTTC. The V and J genes are TRBV3-1 (or the pseudogene TRBV3-2) and TRBJ1-2; D is uncertain. Trimming pared 0 bases from V and 7 bases from J, leaving 12 bases between. The CDR3 has 14 residues. Germline V lookup: CDR1 LGHDT, CDR2 YNNKEL (reference sequence).